These 11 T cell receptor beta chains originate from one sample sequenced in a study of blood T cell repertoires in COVID-19. Repertoires were generated with immunoSEQ multiplex PCR, while TCRdb's copy carries only in-frame clones and drops some. The sample lists roughly 500,000 clones, 75% to 90% seen once, with just over 8% in the top ten. Sequenced sample: PBMCs or T cells enriched from blood (not recorded which). These receptors originate from a woman aged 55-75 years who had recovered from COVID-19.

V is TRBV19 and J is TRBJ1-6; 10 bases match TRBD1. This CDR3 is 16 amino acids long. After removal of 5 bases from V and 4 bases from J, the junction contained 5 bases not matched to a gene. Germline CDR1 LNHDA, CDR2 SQIVND (reference sequence). This CDR3 reads CASSPRTGGYNSPLHF. DNA of the CDR3: TGTGCCAGTAGTCCGCGGACAGGGGGATATAATTCACCCCTCCACTTT. Based on the CDR3 plus reference TRBV19 and TRBJ1-6, the full variable domain is DGGITQSPKYLFRKEGQNVTLSCEQNLNHDAMYWYRQDPGQGLRLIYYSQIVNDFQKGDIAEGYSVSREKKESFPLTVTSAQKNPTAFYLCASSPRTGGYNSPLHFGNGTRLTVT.

The chain is built from TRBV5-1 and TRBJ1-1; unclear D gene. Between the trimmed V and J ends, which lost 5 bases and 1 base, there was a span of 9 bases. Looked up from germline, CDR1 is SGHRS and CDR2 is YFSETQ. The CDR3 is made up of 13 amino acids. The CDR3: CASRWAENTEAFF. The CDR3, as DNA: TGCGCCAGCAGATGGGCAGAGAACACTGAAGCTTTCTTT. Variable domain in full (rest from reference TRBV5-1 and TRBJ1-1): KAGVTQTPRYLIKTRGQQVTLSCSPISGHRSVSWYQQTPGQGLQFLFEYFSETQRNKGNFPGRFSGRQFSNSRSEMNVSTLELGDSALYLCASRWAENTEAFFGQGTRLTVV.

The chain employs TRBV30 and TRBJ1-2, with D perhaps matching TRBD1 (5 bases). This CDR3 comprises 14 residues. Germline V CDR1 and CDR2: GTSNPN, SVGIG (reference sequence). The germline V and J ends were trimmed by 1 base and 4 bases, with 13 bases remaining between them. CDR3 amino acids: CAWSAKGLGYGYTF. The CDR3 coding sequence is TGTGCCTGGAGTGCGAAGGGGTTAGGCTATGGCTACACCTTC.

This clone was detected a few times. V gene TRBV3-1 (or the pseudogene TRBV3-2) combines with J gene TRBJ2-7, with 10 bases aligning to TRBD1. Germline-derived CDR1 and CDR2 are LGHDT and YNNKEL (reference sequence). Losses at the gene ends were 5 bases for V and 10 bases for J; bases not matched to a gene: 8. The CDR3 loop spans 13 amino acids. CDR3 DNA sequence: TGTGCCAGCAGCGCCGGGACAGGGGAAAGTCAGTACGTC. It translates to CASSAGTGESQYV.

The genes are TRBV5-1 and TRBJ1-2, with 10 bases lining up with TRBD1. Looked up from germline, CDR1 is SGHRS and CDR2 is YFSETQ. The CDR3 has 17 amino acids. The V segment lost 0 bases and the J segment 6 bases; nucleotides outside the gene matches: 11. Here the CDR3 reads CASSLAFSGTGADGYTF. CDR3 nucleotide sequence: TGCGCCAGCAGCTTGGCCTTTAGCGGGACAGGGGCGGATGGCTACACCTTC. The full variable domain, rest sourced from reference TRBV5-1 and TRBJ1-2, is KAGVTQTPRYLIKTRGQQVTLSCSPISGHRSVSWYQQTPGQGLQFLFEYFSETQRNKGNFPGRFSGRQFSNSRSEMNVSTLELGDSALYLCASSLAFSGTGADGYTFGSGTRLTVV.

The genes are TRBV6-1 and TRBJ1-1; D remains ambiguous. From germline, CDR1 is MNHNS and CDR2 SASEGT. This CDR3 spans 14 amino acids. The V end was cut by 2 bases, the J end by 6 bases, with 13 bases between. The CDR3: CASSEPWVDSEAFF. The DNA for the CDR3 is TGTGCCAGCAGTGAACCTTGGGTTGACTCTGAAGCTTTCTTT.

The rearrangement links TRBV5-6 to TRBJ2-7; D is perhaps TRBD1 (6 bases). The V end was cut by 0 bases, the J end by 6 bases, with 13 bases between. This CDR3 has 14 residues. The germline V gene encodes CDR1 SGHDT and CDR2 YYEEEE. CDR3 residues: CASSLADRFSEQYF. CDR3 bases: TGTGCCAGCAGCTTGGCCGACAGGTTTAGCGAGCAGTACTTC. Filled out from reference TRBV5-6 and TRBJ2-7, the complete variable domain reads DAGVTQSPTHLIKTRGQQVTLRCSPKSGHDTVSWYQQALGQGPQFIFQYYEEEERQRGNFPDRFSGHQFPNYSSELNVNALLLGDSALYLCASSLADRFSEQYFGPGTRLTVT.

V usage is TRBV28 and J usage is TRBJ1-1; D gene unclear. The germline gives CDR1 MDHEN, CDR2 SYDVKM. The CDR3 is made up of 15 amino acids. Trimming pared 0 bases from V and 1 base from J, leaving 9 bases between. CDR3 in DNA: TGTGCCAGCAGTTTATGGGCGGCTGGGAACACTGAAGCTTTCTTT. This encodes CASSLWAAGNTEAFF. Full variable domain (rest looked up from reference TRBV28 and TRBJ1-1): DVKVTQSSRYLVKRTGEKVFLECVQDMDHENMFWYRQDPGLGLRLIYFSYDVKMKEKGDIPEGYSVSREKKERFSLILESASTNQTSMYLCASSLWAAGNTEAFFGQGTRLTVV.

The V call is TRBV5-4, the J call TRBJ1-1, with D maybe TRBD1 (6 bases). This CDR3 has 16 residues. V was clipped by 2 bases and J by 2 bases, with 16 bases between them. The germline V gene encodes CDR1 SGHNT and CDR2 YYREEE (reference sequence). CDR3 region: CASSFKTGRVNTEAFF. The DNA for the CDR3 is TGTGCCAGCAGCTTCAAAACAGGGAGGGTAAACACTGAAGCTTTCTTT.

This chain uses TRBV30 with TRBJ1-5, with D tentatively TRBD1 (5 bases). The germline V gene has CDR1 GTSNPN and CDR2 SVGIG (reference sequence). The CDR3 spans 14 residues. Trimming removed 2 bases from V and 4 bases from J, with 12 bases in between. CDR3 DNA: TGTGCCTGGAGTAGGCCGGGACTAAATCAGCCCCAGCATTTT. Translation gives CAWSRPGLNQPQHF.

The rearrangement joins TRBV13 to TRBJ2-5; 7 bases are shared with TRBD1. Looked up from germline, CDR1 is PRHDT and CDR2 is FYEKMQ (reference sequence). The trim removed 2 bases at V and 5 bases at J, leaving 5 bases unmatched. The CDR3 runs 14 residues. As DNA, the CDR3 is TGTGCCAGCAGCTTACGGCTAGGGGGCGAGACCCAGTACTTC. It translates to CASSLRLGGETQYF.